The 17 T cell receptor beta chains reported below all come from one sample, sequenced in a study of regulatory T cells in long-lasting Graves disease. Time point reported: newly diagnosed GD, antithyroid drugs for less than 3 months. PBMC-derived RNA was used for the TCR library. Building of the TCR beta libraries involved iRepertoire HTBI primers and Arm-PCR of CDR3 regions. TCRdb ran MiXCR on the multiplex PCR reads and lists one entry per CDR3 protein. The sample records hundreds of thousands of distinct CDR3 sequences, about 13% being singletons. This sample also appeared in a second study, on T cells in Graves' hyperthyroidism and ophthalmopathy.

The source was peripheral blood mononuclear cells (PBMCs), collected at new diagnosis, from a patient treated with antithyroid drugs. These TCRs come from a man aged 30 to 45 with Graves disease.

The table lists this clonotype with many counts. This sequence joins TRBV3-1 and TRBJ1-5, with D possibly being TRBD1 (5 bases). CDR1 and CDR2 from the germline V gene are LGHDT and YNNKEL (reference sequence). CDR3 length equals 13 residues. V was trimmed by 0 bases and J by 5 bases, leaving 5 bases between them. CDR3 residues: CASSQDRDQPQHF. The DNA of the CDR3 is TGTGCCAGCAGCCAAGACAGGGATCAGCCCCAGCATTTT.

This clonotype was detected many times. This rearrangement joins TRBV30 to TRBJ1-5, with TRBD1 identical over 7 bases. V lost 7 bases, J lost 0 bases, and 6 bases stayed unmatched. In germline, CDR1 is GTSNPN, CDR2 SVGIG (reference sequence). This CDR3 contains 14 residues. The CDR3 DNA reads as TGTGCCTTAGGGGACAGCTATAGCAATCAGCCCCAGCATTTT. This encodes CALGDSYSNQPQHF.

A few counts support this clonotype. This sequence may be a read error, since a much larger clone differs from it by one base. The gene calls are TRBV20-1 and TRBJ2-1; no clear D gene. CDR3 size: 14 residues. Germline V gives CDR1 DFQATT, CDR2 SNEGSKA (reference sequence). DNA for the CDR3: TGCAGTGCTAGAGTCCCCCGCACCTACAATGAGCGGTTCTTC. This sequence encodes CSARVPRTYNERFF.

In its sample, this clonotype was seen many times. The chain has TRBV6-2 or TRBV6-3 and TRBJ2-3, with unresolved D. Deletions cut 6 bases from V and 0 bases from J, with 10 bases between. Germline V gene lookup returns CDR1 MNHEY and CDR2 SVGEGT. The CDR3 has 14 residues. CDR3 DNA: TGTGCCAGCAGGCAGACCTCTAGCACAGATACGCAGTATTTT. Protein: CASRQTSSTDTQYF.

This clonotype was detected ten times or more. The chain recombines TRBV5-6 with TRBJ2-3; D call uncertain. Germline-derived CDR1 and CDR2 are SGHDT and YYEEEE. V was shortened by 4 bases and J by 2 bases, with 8 bases between the two germline ends. This CDR3 has 13 residues. CDR3 DNA: TGTGCCAGCAGCGGGCAGTTCACAGATACGCAGTATTTT. This translates into CASSGQFTDTQYF. Supplemented by reference TRBV5-6 and TRBJ2-3, the full variable domain reads DAGVTQSPTHLIKTRGQQVTLRCSPKSGHDTVSWYQQALGQGPQFIFQYYEEEERQRGNFPDRFSGHQFPNYSSELNVNALLLGDSALYLCASSGQFTDTQYFGPGTRLTVL.

Ten or more counts support this clonotype. The chain joins TRBV20-1 to TRBJ2-1, with TRBD2 matching over 13 bases. The V segment lost 5 bases and the J segment 5 bases; nucleotides outside the gene matches: 6. The length of the CDR3 is 15 residues. Germline V gives CDR1 DFQATT, CDR2 SNEGSKA (reference sequence). CDR3 nucleotide sequence: TGCAGTGCTGAACTAGCGGGAGGGCCGAACAATGAGCAGTTCTTC. Encoded protein: CSAELAGGPNNEQFF.

A remark on this clonotype: The junction departs from the called germline gene at one end, perhaps through a read error. This chain connects TRBV3-1 to TRBJ2-6; D remains unclear. Per the germline V gene, CDR1 is LGHDT and CDR2 is YNNKEL (reference sequence). CDR3 length equals 18 residues. The CDR3: CAGSQVLYSPTGANVLTF. CDR3 bases: TGTGCCGGCAGCCAAGTTCTATATTCGCCCACTGGGGCCAACGTCCTGACTTTC.

The chain is built from TRBV6-4 and TRBJ1-5; TRBD1 aligns across 9 bases. Trimming took 6 bases from V and 4 from J; bases not matched to a gene: 4. CDR3 length equals 14 residues. Germline loops: CDR1 MRHNA, CDR2 SNTAGT. The CDR3 is CASRGTGYNQPQHF. The CDR3 coding sequence is TGTGCCAGCAGAGGGACAGGGTATAATCAGCCCCAGCATTTT.

This clonotype has ten or more counts. This rearrangement joins TRBV28 to TRBJ2-1, with D perhaps TRBD1 or TRBD2 (5 bases each). The CDR3 runs to 13 residues. The germline CDR1 and CDR2 sequences are MDHEN and SYDVKM. Trimming removed 8 bases at V and 9 bases at J, with 17 bases between. The CDR3 nucleotides read TGTGCCAGCCTGAATAAAAAGGGACCTGAGCAGTTCTTC. It encodes CASLNKKGPEQFF. Complete variable domain (other parts from reference TRBV28 and TRBJ2-1): DVKVTQSSRYLVKRTGEKVFLECVQDMDHENMFWYRQDPGLGLRLIYFSYDVKMKEKGDIPEGYSVSREKKERFSLILESASTNQTSMYLCASLNKKGPEQFFGPGTRLTVL.

The genes are TRBV20-1 and TRBJ2-3; D is perhaps TRBD2 (6 bases). This CDR3 spans 12 amino acids. Germline V gene lookup returns CDR1 DFQATT and CDR2 SNEGSKA (reference sequence). The V end lost 0 bases, the J end lost 11 bases, and 12 bases lay between the germline ends. The CDR3 sequence is CSARDLGSMQYF. CDR3 in DNA: TGCAGTGCTAGAGATCTCGGGAGTATGCAGTATTTT.

A word on this clonotype: The junction shows a germline mismatch at one end, possibly a read error. The rearrangement uses TRBV15 and TRBJ2-3, with 7 nucleotides matching TRBD2. Germline assignment: CDR1 LNHNV and CDR2 YYDKDF (reference sequence). The CDR3 is 16 amino acids. CDR3 DNA sequence: TGTGCCACCAGCAGAGATAAAGGGACTACCACAGGTACGCAGTATTTT. This sequence encodes CATSRDKGTTTGTQYF.

This clonotype was seen more than once but under ten times. V is TRBV25-1 and J is TRBJ1-2; no reliable D call. Germline values: CDR1 MGHDK, CDR2 SYGVNS. The V end was cut by 4 bases, the J end by 7 bases, with 10 bases between. The CDR3 consists of 12 residues. The CDR3, as DNA: TGTGCCAGCAGTGCTAACAGAGGTGGCTACACCTTC. Protein: CASSANRGGYTF.

This clonotype appeared many times. This chain links TRBV20-1 with TRBJ2-1, with 10 bases fitting TRBD2. J gave up 7 bases and V 6 bases, and 12 bases lay outside the gene matches. CDR3 length: 15 residues. CDR1 is DFQATT and CDR2 is SNEGSKA in the germline V gene (reference sequence). The CDR3 DNA reads TGCAGTGCGCCGACTCTAGCGGGAGAAGCAAATGAGCAGTTCTTC. As protein: CSAPTLAGEANEQFF.

This clonotype was seen only a few times. The chain uses TRBV3-1 and TRBJ2-5; TRBD1 matches 8 bases. The V gene's germline CDR1 is LGHDT and CDR2 YNNKEL (reference sequence). With 4 bases clipped from V and 3 bases from J, the junction kept 4 bases outside the gene matches. There are 14 residues in the CDR3. DNA for the CDR3: TGTGCCAGCAGCCGCCAGGGGGCTAAAGAGACCCAGTACTTC. This translates into CASSRQGAKETQYF.

The chain carries TRBV12-3 or TRBV12-4 and TRBJ2-2; D possibly uses TRBD1 or TRBD2 (5 bases each). There are 12 residues in the CDR3. Trimming removed 4 bases from V and 6 bases from J, with 6 bases in between. The CDR3 coding sequence is TGTGCCAGCAGTTGGGGGTCCGGGGAGCTGTTTTTT. This gives the protein CASSWGSGELFF.

This clonotype came up many times. Here the CDR3 DNA reads TGCAGTGCCCGGGACGGCCGGGTGTACGAGCAGTACTTC. Its translation is CSARDGRVYEQYF. This sequence joins TRBV20-1 and TRBJ2-7; D is possibly TRBD1 or TRBD2 (5 bases each). V lost 6 bases and J 4 bases, leaving 16 bases between the germline ends. This CDR3 comprises 13 residues. Per the germline V gene, CDR1 is DFQATT and CDR2 is SNEGSKA (reference sequence).

This clonotype has a count of ten or more. The J gene is TRBJ2-1, the V gene TRBV24-1, with 10 bases that match TRBD1. Looked up from germline, CDR1 is KGHDR and CDR2 is SFDVKD. J lost 3 bases, V lost 3 bases, and 7 bases had no gene match. The CDR3 has 17 amino acids. The CDR3 is CATSDGTGVHVYNEQFF. The CDR3 DNA is TGTGCCACCAGTGATGGGACAGGGGTGCATGTCTACAATGAGCAGTTCTTC.